This T cell receptor beta chain was captured by sequencing in a study of technical replicates of blood from several donors. Germline CDR1 SGDLS, CDR2 YYNGEE. Trimming took 2 bases from V and 5 from J, leaving 11 bases between them. The CDR3 sequence is 13 residues long. The repertoire was sequenced with immunoSEQ multiplex PCR; TCRdb's copy has only in-frame clones and lacks some. The sample includes 75,000 to 95,000 clones, roughly 90% seen only once; the top ten take under 0.5%. The sequencing sample was made of T cells isolated from PBMCs. The TCR originated in a human donor in good health. The genes are TRBV9 and TRBJ2-7, with a tentative D call TRBD1 (5 bases). CDR3 region: CASSVTSGHEQYF. The DNA of the CDR3 is TGTGCCAGCAGCGTTACATCAGGGCACGAGCAGTACTTC.